What follows is one TCR beta chain and its context. Libraries of TCR beta came from iRepertoire HTBI primers plus Arm-PCR of CDR3 regions. From the multiplex PCR reads, TCRdb called clonotypes with MiXCR, one entry per CDR3 protein. The sample includes approximately 690,000 distinct CDR3 sequences, about 32% of them seen just once. Time point meaning: persistent/refractory GD, antithyroid drugs over 5 years with positive TRAb. RNA isolated from PBMCs was used to make the TCR library. This sample stems from a study of regulatory T cells in long-lasting Graves disease. Germline assignment: CDR1 KGHDR and CDR2 SFDVKD. V was clipped by 9 bases and J by 6 bases, with 17 bases between them. The CDR3 has 14 amino acids.

The source is a female donor with Graves disease. The chain uses TRBV24-1 and TRBJ1-5, with a possible D match to TRBD1 (5 bases). The sample here was peripheral blood mononuclear cells (PBMCs), taken when the disease was refractory, from a patient treated with antithyroid drugs. The CDR3 coding sequence is TGTGCCACCCCTGGATGGGGGAATCGTCAGCCCCAGCATTTT. Encoded protein: CATPGWGNRQPQHF.